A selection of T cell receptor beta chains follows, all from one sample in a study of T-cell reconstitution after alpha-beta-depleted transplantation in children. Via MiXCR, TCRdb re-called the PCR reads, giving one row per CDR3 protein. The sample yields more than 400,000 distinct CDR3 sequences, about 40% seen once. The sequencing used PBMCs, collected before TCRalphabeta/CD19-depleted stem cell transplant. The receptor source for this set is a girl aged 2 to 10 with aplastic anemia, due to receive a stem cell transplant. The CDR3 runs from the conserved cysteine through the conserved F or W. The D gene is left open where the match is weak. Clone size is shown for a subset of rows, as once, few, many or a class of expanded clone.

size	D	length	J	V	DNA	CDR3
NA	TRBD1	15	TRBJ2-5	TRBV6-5	TGTGCCAGCAGTTACTTGGGACAGGGGATAGAGACCCAGTACTTC	CASSYLGQGIETQYF
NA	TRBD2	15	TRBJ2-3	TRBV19	TGTGCCAGTAGTATAGGGACTAGCGGGGTGGATACGCAGTATTTT	CASSIGTSGVDTQYF
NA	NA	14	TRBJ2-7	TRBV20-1	TGCAGTGCCATTCCGGGAAACCAGCCCATCGAGCAGTACTTC	CSAIPGNQPIEQYF
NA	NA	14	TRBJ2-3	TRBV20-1	TGCAGTGCCCTCGCGGGGCGGGGCACAGATACGCAGTATTTT	CSALAGRGTDTQYF
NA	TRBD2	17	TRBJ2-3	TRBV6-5	TGTGCCAGCAGTTCTCTGCCAGGGACTAGCGGCACAGATACGCAGTATTTT	CASSSLPGTSGTDTQYF
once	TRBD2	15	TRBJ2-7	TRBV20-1	TGCAGTGCTAGGGGGATAGCGGGGGGGCCCTACGAGCAGTACTTC	CSARGIAGGPYEQYF
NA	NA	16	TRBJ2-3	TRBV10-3	TGTGCCATCAGTGAGTCGTTCGAGGGAAGAGGAGATACGCAGTATTTT	CAISESFEGRGDTQYF
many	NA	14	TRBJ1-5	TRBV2	TGTGCCAGCAGTGAAGAAGGTAGAAGTCAGCCCCAGCATTTT	CASSEEGRSQPQHF
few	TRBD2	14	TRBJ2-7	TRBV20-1	TGCAGTGCTCTCCCGGGGACTAATTCCTACGAGCAGTACTTC	CSALPGTNSYEQYF
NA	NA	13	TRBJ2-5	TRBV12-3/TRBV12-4	TGTGCCAGCTCCTTAAAGGCCTGGGGGACCCAGTACTTC	CASSLKAWGTQYF
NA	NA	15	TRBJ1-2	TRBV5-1	TGCGCCAGCAGCCCGGCTCCCCTCCAGGACTATGGCTACACCTTC	CASSPAPLQDYGYTF
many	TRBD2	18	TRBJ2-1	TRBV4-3	TGCGCCAGCAGCCAAGAAAGTCGAGCGGGAGGAGGTTACAATGAGCAGTTCTTC	CASSQESRAGGGYNEQFF
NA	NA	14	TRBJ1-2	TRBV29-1	TGCAGCGTTGAAGATCAGGGAGGGGTGGATGGCTACACCTTC	CSVEDQGGVDGYTF
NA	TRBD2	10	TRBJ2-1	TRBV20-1	TGCAGTGCAACGGGGGGAGAGCAGTTCTTC	CSATGGEQFF
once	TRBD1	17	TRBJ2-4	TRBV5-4	TGTGCCAGCAGCTCCGGGACAGGGGATTATAGCAAAAACATTCAGTACTTC	CASSSGTGDYSKNIQYF
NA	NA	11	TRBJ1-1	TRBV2	TGTGCCAACGGGACGGACACTGAAGCTTTCTTT	CANGTDTEAFF
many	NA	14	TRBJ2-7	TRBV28	TGTGCCAGCAGTTTACCGGGATCGGGCTACGAGCAGTACTTC	CASSLPGSGYEQYF
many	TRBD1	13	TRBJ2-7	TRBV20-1	TGCGGACTGTCTCCGGGACAGTTCTACGAGCAGTACTTC	CGLSPGQFYEQYF
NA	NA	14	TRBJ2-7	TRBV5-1	TGCGCCAGCAGCTCCGGGATGGGGGTTGCCGAGCAGTACTTC	CASSSGMGVAEQYF
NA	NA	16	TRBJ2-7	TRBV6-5	TGTGCCAGCAGATATACGAGGACGCAGAGCAATGGCGAGCAGTACTTC	CASRYTRTQSNGEQYF
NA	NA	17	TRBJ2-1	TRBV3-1	TGTGCCAGCAGCTCGACAGGGGAAGGCGGGAGGGCCAATGAGCAGTTCTTC	CASSSTGEGGRANEQFF
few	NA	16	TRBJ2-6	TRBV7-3	TGTGCCAGCAGCCCCTCATTGGGGGCCGGGGCCAACGTCCTGACTTTC	CASSPSLGAGANVLTF
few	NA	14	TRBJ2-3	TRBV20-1	TGCAGTGCTAGTGGCCCAGGTTATACAGATACGCAGTATTTT	CSASGPGYTDTQYF
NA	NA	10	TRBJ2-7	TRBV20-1	TGCAGTGTCGGAAACTACGAGCAGTACTTC	CSVGNYEQYF
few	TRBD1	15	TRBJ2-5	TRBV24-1	TGTGCCACCAGTGATGCCGGGACAGGGGAGGAGACCCAGTACTTC	CATSDAGTGEETQYF
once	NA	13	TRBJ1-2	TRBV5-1	TGCGCCAGCAGCTTAGGCGGGACAACCGGCTACACCTTC	CASSLGGTTGYTF
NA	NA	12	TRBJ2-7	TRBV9	TGTGCCAGCAGCGCCGGGGGGCCCGAGCAGTACTTC	CASSAGGPEQYF
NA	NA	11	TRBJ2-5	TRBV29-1	TGCAGCGTTTTCGTTACGGAGACCCAGTACTTC	CSVFVTETQYF
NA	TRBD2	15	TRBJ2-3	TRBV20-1	TGCAGTGCAGACCTGGGACTAGCGGGGGCAGATACGCAGTATTTT	CSADLGLAGADTQYF